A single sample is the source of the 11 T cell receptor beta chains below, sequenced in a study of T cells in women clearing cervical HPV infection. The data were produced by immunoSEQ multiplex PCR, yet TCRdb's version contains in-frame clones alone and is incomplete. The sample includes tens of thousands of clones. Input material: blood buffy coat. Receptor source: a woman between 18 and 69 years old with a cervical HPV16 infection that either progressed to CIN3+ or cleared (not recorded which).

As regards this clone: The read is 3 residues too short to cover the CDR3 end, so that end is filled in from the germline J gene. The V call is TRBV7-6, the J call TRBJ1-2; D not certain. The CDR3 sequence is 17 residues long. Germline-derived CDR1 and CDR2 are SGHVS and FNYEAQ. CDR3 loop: CASSLIFQSGYRNDYTF. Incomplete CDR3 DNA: TGTGCCAGCAGCTTAATTTTCCAGAGCGGGTATCGGAATGAC.

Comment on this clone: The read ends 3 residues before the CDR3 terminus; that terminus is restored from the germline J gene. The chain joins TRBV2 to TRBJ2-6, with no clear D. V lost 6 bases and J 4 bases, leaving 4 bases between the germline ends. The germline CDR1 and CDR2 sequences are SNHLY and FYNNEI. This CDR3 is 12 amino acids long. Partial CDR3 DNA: TGTGCCAGCAGCTACGGGGCCAACGTC. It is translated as CASSYGANV. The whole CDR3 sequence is CASSYGANVLTF.

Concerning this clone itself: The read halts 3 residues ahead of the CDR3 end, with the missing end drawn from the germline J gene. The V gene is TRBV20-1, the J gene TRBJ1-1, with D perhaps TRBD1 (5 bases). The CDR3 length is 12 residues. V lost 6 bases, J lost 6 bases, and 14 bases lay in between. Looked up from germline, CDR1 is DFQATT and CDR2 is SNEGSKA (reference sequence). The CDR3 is CSAPDRGAEAFF. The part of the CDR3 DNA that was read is TGCAGTGCCCCGGACCGAGGGGCTGAA.

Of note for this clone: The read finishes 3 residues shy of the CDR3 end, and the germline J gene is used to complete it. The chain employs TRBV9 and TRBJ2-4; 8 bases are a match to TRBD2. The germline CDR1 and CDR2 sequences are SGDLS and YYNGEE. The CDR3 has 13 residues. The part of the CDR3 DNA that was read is TGTGCCAGCAGCGTAGGGACTAGCCTCTTT. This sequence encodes CASSVGTSLF. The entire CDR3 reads CASSVGTSLFQYF. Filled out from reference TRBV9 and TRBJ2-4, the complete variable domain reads DSGVTQTPKHLITATGQRVTLRCSPRSGDLSVYWYQQSLDQGLQFLIQYYNGEERAKGNILERFSAQQFPDLHSELNLSSLELGDSALYFCASSVGTSLFQYFGAGTRLSVL.

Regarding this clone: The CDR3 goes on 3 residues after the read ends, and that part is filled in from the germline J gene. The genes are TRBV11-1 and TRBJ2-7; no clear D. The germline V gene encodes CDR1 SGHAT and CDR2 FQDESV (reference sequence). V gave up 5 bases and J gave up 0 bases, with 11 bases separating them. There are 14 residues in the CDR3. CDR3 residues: CASSKLESSYEQYF. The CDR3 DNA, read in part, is TGTGCCAGCAGCAAACTTGAGAGCTCCTACGAG.

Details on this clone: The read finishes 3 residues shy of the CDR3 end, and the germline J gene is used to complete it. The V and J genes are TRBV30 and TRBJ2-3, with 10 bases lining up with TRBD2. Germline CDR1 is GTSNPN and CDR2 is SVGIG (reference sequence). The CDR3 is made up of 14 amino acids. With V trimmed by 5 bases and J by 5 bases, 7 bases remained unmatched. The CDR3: CAWGVAGGIDTQYF. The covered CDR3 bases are TGTGCCTGGGGGGTAGCGGGAGGCATAGATACG.

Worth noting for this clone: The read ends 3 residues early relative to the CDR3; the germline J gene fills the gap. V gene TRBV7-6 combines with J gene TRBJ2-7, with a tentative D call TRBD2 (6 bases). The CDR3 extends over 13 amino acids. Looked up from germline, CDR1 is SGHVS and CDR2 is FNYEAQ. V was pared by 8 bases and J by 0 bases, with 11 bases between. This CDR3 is CASGDFRSYEQYF. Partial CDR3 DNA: TGTGCCAGCGGGGACTTCCGCTCCTACGAG.

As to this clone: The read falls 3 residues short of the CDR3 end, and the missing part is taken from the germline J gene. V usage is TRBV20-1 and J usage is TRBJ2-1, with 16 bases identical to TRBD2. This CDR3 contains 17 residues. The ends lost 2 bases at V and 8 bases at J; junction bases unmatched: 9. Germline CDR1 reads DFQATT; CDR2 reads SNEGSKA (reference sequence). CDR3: CSARLSGLAGGLDEQFF. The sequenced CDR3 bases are TGCAGTGCTAGACTTTCGGGACTAGCGGGAGGGTTGGATGAG.

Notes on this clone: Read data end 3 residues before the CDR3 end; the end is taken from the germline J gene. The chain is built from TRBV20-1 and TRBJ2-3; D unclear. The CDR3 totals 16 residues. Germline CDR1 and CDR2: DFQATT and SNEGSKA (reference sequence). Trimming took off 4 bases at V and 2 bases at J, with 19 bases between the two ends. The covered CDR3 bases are TGCAGTGCTACAGCCGCCACTCGTAGCCTCACAGATACG. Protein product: CSATAATRSLTDT. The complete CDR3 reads CSATAATRSLTDTQYF.

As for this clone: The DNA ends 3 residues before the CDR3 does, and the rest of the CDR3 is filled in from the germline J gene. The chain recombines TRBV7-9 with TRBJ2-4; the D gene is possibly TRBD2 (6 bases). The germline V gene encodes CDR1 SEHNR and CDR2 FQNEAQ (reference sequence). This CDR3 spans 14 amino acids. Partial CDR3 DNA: TGTGCCACTTACGGAGGGGATGCTAACTATGGT. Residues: CATYGGDANYG. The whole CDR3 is CATYGGDANYGQYF.

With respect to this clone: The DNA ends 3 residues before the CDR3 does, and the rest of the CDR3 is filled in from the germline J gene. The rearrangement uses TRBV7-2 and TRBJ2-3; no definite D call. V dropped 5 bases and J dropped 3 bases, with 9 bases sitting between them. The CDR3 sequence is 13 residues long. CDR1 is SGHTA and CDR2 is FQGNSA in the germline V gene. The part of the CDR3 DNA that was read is TGTGCCAGCAGCCCCCAGGTTACAGATACG. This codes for CASSPQVTDT. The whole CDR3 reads CASSPQVTDTQYF.